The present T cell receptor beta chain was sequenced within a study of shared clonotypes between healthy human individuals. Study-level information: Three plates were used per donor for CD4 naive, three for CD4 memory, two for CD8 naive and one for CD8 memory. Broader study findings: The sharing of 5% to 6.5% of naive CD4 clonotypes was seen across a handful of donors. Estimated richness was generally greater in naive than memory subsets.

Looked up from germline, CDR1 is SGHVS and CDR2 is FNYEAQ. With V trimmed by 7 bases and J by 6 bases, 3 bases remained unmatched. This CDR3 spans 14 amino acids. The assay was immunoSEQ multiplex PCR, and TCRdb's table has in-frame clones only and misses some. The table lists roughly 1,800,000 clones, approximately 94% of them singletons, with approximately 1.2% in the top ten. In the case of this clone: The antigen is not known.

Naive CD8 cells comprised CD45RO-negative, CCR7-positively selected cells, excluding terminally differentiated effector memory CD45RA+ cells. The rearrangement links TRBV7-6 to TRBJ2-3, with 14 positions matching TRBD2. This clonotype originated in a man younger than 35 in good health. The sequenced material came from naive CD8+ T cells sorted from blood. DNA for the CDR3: TGTGCCAGCACCTGGACTAGCGGGGGGGATACGCAGTATTTT. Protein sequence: CASTWTSGGDTQYF.